A single TCR beta chain is shown here with its context. With a much larger clone just one base away, this may be a read error. The CDR3 does not end in the conserved phenylalanine or tryptophan, so this is likely a read error. TCRbeta library construction was performed incorporating unique molecular identifiers. MiXCR, applied by TCRdb to the PCR reads, yields one record per CDR3 protein. The sample carries around 370,000 distinct CDR3 sequences, around 10% recorded once. This record comes from a study of T-cell reconstitution after alpha-beta-depleted transplantation in children. The CDR3 has 14 residues. V was clipped by 6 bases and J by 6 bases; unmatched bases: 2.

The origin of this receptor is a human donor who donated a stem cell graft to a child with acute lymphoblastic leukemia. This chain links TRBV12-3 or TRBV12-4 with TRBJ2-1; TRBD2 agrees at 13 bases. The sequencing here drew on PBMCs from the stem cell graft donor, taken from the stem cell graft. The CDR3 nucleotides read TGTGCCAGCAGCAGGACTAGCGGGAGCAATGAGCAGTTCTTG. Protein product: CASSRTSGSNEQFL.